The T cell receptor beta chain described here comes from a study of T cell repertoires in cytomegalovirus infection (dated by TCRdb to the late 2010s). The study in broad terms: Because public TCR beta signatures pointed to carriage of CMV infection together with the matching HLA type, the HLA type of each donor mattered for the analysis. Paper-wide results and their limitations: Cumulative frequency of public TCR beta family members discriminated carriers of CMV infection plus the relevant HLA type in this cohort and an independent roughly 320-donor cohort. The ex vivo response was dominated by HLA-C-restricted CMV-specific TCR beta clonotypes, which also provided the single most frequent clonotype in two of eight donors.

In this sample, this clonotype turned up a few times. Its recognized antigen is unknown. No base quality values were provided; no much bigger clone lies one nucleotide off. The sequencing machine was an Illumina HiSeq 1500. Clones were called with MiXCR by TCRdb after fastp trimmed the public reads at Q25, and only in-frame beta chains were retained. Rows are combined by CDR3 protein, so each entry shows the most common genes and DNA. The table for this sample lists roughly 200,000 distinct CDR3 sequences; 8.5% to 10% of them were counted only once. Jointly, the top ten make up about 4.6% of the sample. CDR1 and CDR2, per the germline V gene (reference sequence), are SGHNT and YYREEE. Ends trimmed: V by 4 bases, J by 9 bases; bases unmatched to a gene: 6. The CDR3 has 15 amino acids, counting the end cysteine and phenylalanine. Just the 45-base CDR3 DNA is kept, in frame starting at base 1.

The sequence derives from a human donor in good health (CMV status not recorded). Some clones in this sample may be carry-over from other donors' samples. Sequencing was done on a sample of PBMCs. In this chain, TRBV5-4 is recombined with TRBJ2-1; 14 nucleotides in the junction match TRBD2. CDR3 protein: CASSAGTSGGLEQFF. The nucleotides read TGTGCCAGCAGCGCCGGGACTAGCGGGGGTCTTGAGCAGTTCTTC.